Reported below is one T cell receptor beta chain. Antigen unknown. This sample was taken from a study of OX40 agonist ivuxolimab in advanced cancers. Study-level information: Those treated in dose escalation had hepatocellular carcinoma, melanoma, renal cell cancer or head and neck cancer. Prior checkpoint blockade (anti-PD-1, anti-PD-L1 or anti-CTLA-4) was permitted; approximately 40% had it. The study, taken as a whole, reports: In CD8+ T cells, expanded clones were on average more numerous than in CD4+. Undetermined was the antigen specificity of the expanded peripheral T cells.

Assay: immunoSEQ multiplex PCR; the TCRdb copy retains only in-frame clones and omits some. The profile shows 100,000 to 140,000 clones, about 91% of them singletons. Sequencing was performed on CD4+ or CD8+ T cells sorted from blood, taken in a trial of the OX40 agonist ivuxolimab. The TCR was taken from an adult with an advanced solid tumor such as melanoma, head and neck, liver or kidney cancer.

Here the CDR3 DNA reads TGTGCCAGCACGGGGAGGGATCAGCCCCAGCATTTT. This translates into CASTGRDQPQHF. The chain uses TRBV19 and TRBJ1-5; D unclear. The V end lost 9 bases, the J end lost 5 bases, and 11 bases lay between the germline ends. There are 12 residues in the CDR3. CDR1 and CDR2 from the germline V gene are LNHDA and SQIVND (reference sequence).